What follows are 9 T cell receptor beta chains derived from one specimen sequenced in a study of blood T cell repertoires in COVID-19. The assay was immunoSEQ multiplex PCR, and TCRdb's table has in-frame clones only and misses some. This sample has hundreds of thousands of clones, with roughly nine tenths found just once. Material: peripheral blood. The origin of the receptors is a man in his sixties who had recovered from COVID-19.

The DNA for the CDR3 is TGTGCCAGCAGGACAAATACAGATACGCAGTATTTT. It specifies CASRTNTDTQYF. V gene TRBV27 combines with J gene TRBJ2-3; D is undetermined. The V end was cut by 6 bases, the J end by 3 bases, with 7 bases between. The CDR3 extends over 12 amino acids. Germline loops: CDR1 MNHEY, CDR2 SMNVEV (reference sequence).

This clone was seen more than once but under ten times. The V call is TRBV9, the J call TRBJ2-7; 10 bases align to TRBD1. The CDR3 loop spans 13 amino acids. With 2 bases clipped from V and 8 bases from J, the junction kept 4 bases outside the gene matches. Germline V gene lookup returns CDR1 SGDLS and CDR2 YYNGEE. The CDR3: CASSVGDRGKQYF. The DNA for the CDR3 is TGTGCCAGCAGCGTCGGGGACAGGGGCAAGCAGTACTTC.

The genes are TRBV6-6 and TRBJ2-1; TRBD1 matches 7 bases. The V gene's germline CDR1 is MNHNY and CDR2 SVGAGI (reference sequence). This CDR3 contains 15 residues. Trimming at V came to 6 bases and at J to 5 bases, leaving 10 bases not matched to a gene. CDR3 loop: CASRITTGSNNEQFF. The CDR3 region has the DNA TGTGCCAGCAGGATAACGACAGGGTCCAACAATGAGCAGTTCTTC.

The chain recombines TRBV5-1 with TRBJ2-7, with TRBD1 matching 7 bases. The germline V gene has CDR1 SGHRS and CDR2 YFSETQ. The trim removed 3 bases at V and 4 bases at J, leaving 13 bases unmatched. This CDR3 contains 16 residues. CDR3 region: CASSSAMGTERYEQYF. CDR3 DNA: TGCGCCAGCAGCTCCGCGATGGGGACAGAGCGTTACGAGCAGTACTTC.

CDR3 in amino acids: CASSTGTSYNEQFF. The CDR3 nucleotides read TGTGCCAGTAGTACGGGGACAAGCTACAATGAGCAGTTCTTC. The chain has TRBV19 and TRBJ2-1; tentative D call: TRBD1 (6 bases). The CDR3 is 14 amino acids. Looked up from germline, CDR1 is LNHDA and CDR2 is SQIVND (reference sequence). V gave up 4 bases and J gave up 3 bases, with 10 bases separating them.

The chain employs TRBV19 and TRBJ2-6, with 7 bases matching TRBD1. Losses at the gene ends were 9 bases for V and 0 bases for J; bases not matched to a gene: 8. CDR3 length equals 16 residues. Germline CDR1 is LNHDA and CDR2 is SQIVND (reference sequence). DNA of the CDR3: TGTGCCAGCAGGGACAGAGCAGCCTCTGGGGCCAACGTCCTGACTTTC. Translating gives CASRDRAASGANVLTF. The full variable domain, in which reference TRBV19 and TRBJ2-6 provide the parts outside the CDR3, is DGGITQSPKYLFRKEGQNVTLSCEQNLNHDAMYWYRQDPGQGLRLIYYSQIVNDFQKGDIAEGYSVSREKKESFPLTVTSAQKNPTAFYLCASRDRAASGANVLTFGAGSRLTVL.

The chain couples TRBV19 to TRBJ2-6, with D tentatively TRBD1 (5 bases). The CDR3 covers 15 residues. The germline V gene has CDR1 LNHDA and CDR2 SQIVND (reference sequence). Trimming stripped 4 bases from V and 0 bases from J, with 7 bases between. CDR3 nucleotides: TGTGCCAGTAGTAAGGGGCCCTCTGGGGCCAACGTCCTGACTTTC. Its translation is CASSKGPSGANVLTF.

The chain couples TRBV27 to TRBJ2-5; 9 bases are a match to TRBD2. Unmatched junction bases numbered 6, after V lost 6 bases and J lost 4 bases. Per germline, CDR1 MNHEY and CDR2 SMNVEV (reference sequence). This CDR3 comprises 14 residues. In DNA form, the CDR3 reads TGTGCCAGCAGCCAACTAGCGGGCGGAGAGACCCAGTACTTC. Protein sequence: CASSQLAGGETQYF.

V and J are TRBV5-1 and TRBJ1-4; TRBD1 is a possible D gene (5 bases). Germline CDR1 is SGHRS and CDR2 is YFSETQ. The germline V and J ends were trimmed by 5 bases and 0 bases, with 11 bases remaining between them. CDR3 length: 15 amino acids. CDR3 amino acids: CASSPQDSTNEKLFF. The CDR3 nucleotides read TGCGCCAGCAGTCCACAGGATTCAACTAATGAAAAACTGTTTTTT. The full variable domain, with the rest looked up from reference TRBV5-1 and TRBJ1-4, is KAGVTQTPRYLIKTRGQQVTLSCSPISGHRSVSWYQQTPGQGLQFLFEYFSETQRNKGNFPGRFSGRQFSNSRSEMNVSTLELGDSALYLCASSPQDSTNEKLFFGSGTQLSVL.